This T cell receptor (beta chain) was observed in a study of blood T cell repertoires in COVID-19. Study-level information: Sources were T cells, B-cell-depleted T cells, or PBMCs; the material itself was cDNA or gDNA.

TCRdb keeps only in-frame clones here, not all; method: immunoSEQ multiplex PCR. This table holds approximately 190,000 clones, about 80% found once. This clone was recorded a few times. This CDR3 is also generated by other DNA sequences in the sample. The study assigned cohorts using participant-reported clinical history. CDR3 size: 12 residues. CDR1 and CDR2 from the germline V gene are SGHNT and YYREEE (reference sequence). Trimming stripped 2 bases from V and 7 bases from J, with 10 bases between. The gene calls are TRBV5-4 and TRBJ2-7, with no clear D. Source material: PBMCs or T cells enriched from blood (not recorded which). The TCR sequence derives from a man aged 40-49 years who had recovered from COVID-19. CDR3 sequence (DNA): TGTGCCAGCAGCTTAGGTCAAGCGGAGCAGTACTTC. Amino acids: CASSLGQAEQYF.